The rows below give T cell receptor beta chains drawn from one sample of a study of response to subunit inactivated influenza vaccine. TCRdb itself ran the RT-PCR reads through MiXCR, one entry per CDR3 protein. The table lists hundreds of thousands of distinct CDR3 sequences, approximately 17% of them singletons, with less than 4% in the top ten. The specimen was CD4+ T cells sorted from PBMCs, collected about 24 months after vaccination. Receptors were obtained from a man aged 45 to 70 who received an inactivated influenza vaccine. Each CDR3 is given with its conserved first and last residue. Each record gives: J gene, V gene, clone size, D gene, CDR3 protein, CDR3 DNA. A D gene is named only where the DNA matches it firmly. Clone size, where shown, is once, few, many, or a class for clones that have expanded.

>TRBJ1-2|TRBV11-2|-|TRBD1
CASSSGDRGGGYTF
TGTGCCAGCAGCTCGGGGGACAGGGGTGGTGGCTACACCTTC
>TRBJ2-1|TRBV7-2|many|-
CASSYRLSSYNEQFF
TGTGCCAGCAGCTATAGACTGAGCTCCTACAATGAGCAGTTCTTC
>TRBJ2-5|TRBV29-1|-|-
CSVEVTRGETQYF
TGCAGCGTTGAAGTTACGAGAGGGGAGACCCAGTACTTC
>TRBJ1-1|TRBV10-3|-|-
CAISSGESTEAFF
TGTGCCATCAGTTCAGGTGAGAGCACTGAAGCTTTCTTT
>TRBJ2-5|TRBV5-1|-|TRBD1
CASSIGQGGETQYF
TGCGCCAGCAGCATCGGACAGGGGGGAGAGACCCAGTACTTC
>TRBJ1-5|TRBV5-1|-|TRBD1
CASSLSQGDQPQHF
TGCGCCAGCAGCTTGTCGCAGGGGGATCAGCCCCAGCATTTT
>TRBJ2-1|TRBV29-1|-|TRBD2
CSVTSGSPSSYNEQFF
TGCAGCGTTACTAGCGGGAGCCCAAGCTCCTACAATGAGCAGTTCTTC
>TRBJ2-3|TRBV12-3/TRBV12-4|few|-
CASSWALKWSDTQYF
TGTGCCAGCAGTTGGGCCCTTAAGTGGTCAGATACGCAGTATTTT
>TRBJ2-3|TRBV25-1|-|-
CASSDSRRSSTDTQYF
TGTGCCAGCAGTGACTCCCGGCGCTCTAGCACAGATACGCAGTATTTT
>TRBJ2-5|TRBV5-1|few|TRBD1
CASSLGQTEETQYF
TGCGCCAGCAGCCTGGGACAGACGGAAGAGACCCAGTACTTC
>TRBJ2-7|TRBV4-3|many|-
CASSQRPEVNYEQYF
TGCGCCAGCAGCCAGCGGCCAGAAGTCAATTACGAGCAGTACTTC
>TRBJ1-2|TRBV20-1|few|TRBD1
CSAGQAVRLGYTF
TGCAGTGCAGGACAGGCCGTCCGACTTGGCTACACCTTC
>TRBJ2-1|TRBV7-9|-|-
CASSQGPGSYNEQFF
TGTGCCAGCAGCCAAGGACCGGGGTCCTACAATGAGCAGTTCTTC
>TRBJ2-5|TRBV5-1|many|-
CASSVEETQYF
TGCGCCAGCAGCGTCGAAGAGACCCAGTACTTC
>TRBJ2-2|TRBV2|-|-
CASSEWGAKIGPGELFF
TGTGCCAGCAGTGAGTGGGGGGCGAAAATAGGTCCCGGGGAGCTGTTTTTT
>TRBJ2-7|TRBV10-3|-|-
CAISSNVKQTYEQYF
TGTGCCATCAGTTCCAACGTCAAACAGACATACGAGCAGTACTTC
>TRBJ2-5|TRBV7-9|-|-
CASSFEGLTRETQYF
TGTGCCAGCAGCTTTGAGGGGCTGACCCGGGAGACCCAGTACTTC
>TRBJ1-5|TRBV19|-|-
CASKIAGRNEPQHF
TGTGCCAGTAAGATTGCAGGGCGCAATGAGCCCCAGCATTTT
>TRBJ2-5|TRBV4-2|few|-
CASSPNGGVETQYF
TGTGCCAGCAGCCCTAATGGGGGTGTAGAGACCCAGTACTTC
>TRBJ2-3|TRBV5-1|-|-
CASSFTSPHTDTQYF
TGCGCCAGCAGCTTTACTTCCCCGCACACAGATACGCAGTATTTT
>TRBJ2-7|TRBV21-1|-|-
CASRWTGGGSYEQYF
TGTGCCAGCAGGTGGACAGGGGGCGGCTCCTACGAGCAGTACTTC
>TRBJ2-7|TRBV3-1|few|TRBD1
CASSHRDRAVYEQYF
TGTGCCAGCAGCCACCGGGACAGGGCCGTCTACGAGCAGTACTTC
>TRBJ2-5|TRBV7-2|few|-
CASSINSIETQYF
TGTGCCAGCAGCATAAATAGCATAGAGACCCAGTACTTC
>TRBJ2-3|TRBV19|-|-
CACRTTTDTQYF
TGTGCCTGTAGAACGACTACAGATACGCAGTATTTT
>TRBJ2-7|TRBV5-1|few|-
CASSLTISRGYEQYF
TGCGCCAGCAGCTTGACGATCAGCAGGGGCTACGAGCAGTACTTC
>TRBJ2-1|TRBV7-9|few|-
CASSLEGPNNEQFF
TGTGCCAGCAGCTTAGAGGGCCCTAACAATGAGCAGTTCTTC
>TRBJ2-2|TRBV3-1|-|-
CASRPRGFGTGELFF
TGTGCCAGCAGACCCCGTGGGTTCGGCACCGGGGAGCTGTTTTTT
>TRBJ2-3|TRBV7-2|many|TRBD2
CASSRLAGGADTQYF
TGTGCCAGCAGTAGACTAGCGGGAGGCGCAGATACGCAGTATTTT
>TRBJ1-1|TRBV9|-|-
CASSVVGRNTEAFF
TGTGCCAGCAGCGTAGTTGGAAGGAACACTGAAGCTTTCTTT
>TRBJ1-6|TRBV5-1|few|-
CASSLGASRNNSPLHF
TGCGCCAGCAGCTTGGGTGCATCTAGGAATAATTCACCCCTCCACTTT
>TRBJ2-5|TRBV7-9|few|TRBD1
CASSSSPGQRETQYF
TGTGCCAGCAGCTCCTCACCGGGACAGCGGGAGACCCAGTACTTC
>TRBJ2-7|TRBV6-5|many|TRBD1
CASSSGQGGYWYEQYF
TGTGCCAGCAGTTCTGGACAGGGCGGCTACTGGTACGAGCAGTACTTC
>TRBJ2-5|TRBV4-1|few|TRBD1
CASSHDSRTGGRETQYF
TGCGCCAGCAGCCACGATTCTCGGACAGGGGGTAGAGAGACCCAGTACTTC
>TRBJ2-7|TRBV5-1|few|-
CASSLGGDSSYEQYF
TGCGCCAGCAGCTTAGGAGGGGACAGCTCCTACGAGCAGTACTTC
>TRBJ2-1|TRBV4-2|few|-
CASSQVDGGVEQFF
TGTGCCAGCAGCCAAGTCGATGGAGGGGTGGAGCAGTTCTTC
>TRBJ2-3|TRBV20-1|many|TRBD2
CSARTSGGPTDGTDTQYF
TGCAGTGCTAGGACTAGCGGGGGCCCAACAGACGGCACAGATACGCAGTATTTT
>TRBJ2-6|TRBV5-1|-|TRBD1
CASSLWRTGTSGANVLTF
TGCGCCAGCAGCTTGTGGAGGACAGGGACCTCTGGGGCCAACGTCCTGACTTTC
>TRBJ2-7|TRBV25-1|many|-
CASSAGRAYEQYF
TGTGCCAGCAGTGCGGGACGGGCCTACGAGCAGTACTTC
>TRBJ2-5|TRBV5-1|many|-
CASSSTSLQETQYF
TGCGCCAGCAGCTCCACTTCCTTACAAGAGACCCAGTACTTC
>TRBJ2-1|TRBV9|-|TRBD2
CASSGTTSGRYEQFF
TGTGCCAGCAGCGGCACGACTAGCGGGAGGTATGAGCAGTTCTTC
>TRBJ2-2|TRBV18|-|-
CASSPRDGTGELFF
TGTGCCAGCTCACCCAGGGACGGCACCGGGGAGCTGTTTTTT
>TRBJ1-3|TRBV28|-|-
CASSRELSGNTIYF
TGTGCCAGCTCCCGGGAACTCTCTGGAAACACCATATATTTT
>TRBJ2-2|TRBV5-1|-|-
CASSLAPSGGAMAGELFF
TGCGCCAGCAGCTTGGCCCCCTCGGGGGGCGCAATGGCCGGGGAGCTGTTTTTT
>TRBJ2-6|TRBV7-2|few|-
CASSLARGGANVLTF
TGTGCCAGCAGCTTAGCCAGGGGTGGGGCCAACGTCCTGACTTTC
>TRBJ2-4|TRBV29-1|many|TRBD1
CSVEGRTGAKNIQYF
TGCAGCGTTGAAGGGAGGACAGGAGCCAAAAACATTCAGTACTTC
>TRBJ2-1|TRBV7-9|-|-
CASSKVPPRISYNEQFF
TGTGCCAGCAGCAAAGTACCTCCAAGAATATCCTACAATGAGCAGTTCTTC
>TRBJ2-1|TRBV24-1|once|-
CATSDLVANSYNEQFF
TGTGCCACCAGTGATTTGGTAGCCAACTCCTACAATGAGCAGTTCTTC
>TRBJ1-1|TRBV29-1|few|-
CSGKDGLGSEAFF
TGCAGCGGTAAGGACGGCCTCGGGTCTGAAGCTTTCTTT
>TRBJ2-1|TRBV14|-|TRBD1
CASSQHPGQGSEQFF
TGTGCCAGCAGCCAACATCCGGGACAGGGGAGTGAGCAGTTCTTC
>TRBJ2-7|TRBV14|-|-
CASSQYLKTASYEQYF
TGTGCCAGCAGCCAGTACCTTAAGACAGCCTCCTACGAGCAGTACTTC
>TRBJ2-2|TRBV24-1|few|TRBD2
CATRGLANTGELFF
TGTGCCACTCGGGGACTAGCTAACACCGGGGAGCTGTTTTTT
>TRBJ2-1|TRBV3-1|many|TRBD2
CASSPQLAGEGEQFF
TGTGCCAGCAGCCCCCAGCTAGCGGGAGAGGGTGAGCAGTTCTTC
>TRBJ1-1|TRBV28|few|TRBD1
CASSFGTGGSLEAFF
TGTGCCAGCAGTTTCGGTACAGGGGGAAGTCTTGAAGCTTTCTTT